This T cell receptor (beta chain) was retrieved from a study of shared clonotypes between healthy human individuals. Comment on this clone: Its antigen is undetermined.

Deletions cut 9 bases from V and 4 bases from J, with 22 bases between. The CDR3 spans 16 residues. CDR1 and CDR2 (germline): MNHEY, SMNVEV (reference sequence). Researchers divided each subset's genomic DNA evenly across several immunoSEQ plates. Here immunoSEQ multiplex PCR was the method, and the copy in TCRdb shows in-frame clones only, minus some. The table has about 2.4 million clones, approximately 93% seen once. The study's findings and limits: The study found lower generation probabilities in non-shared clonotypes than in those shared by all four donors.

The chain is built from TRBV27 and TRBJ1-3; possible D gene TRBD1, 5 bases. Sequencing input: naive CD4+ T cells from PBMCs. Noted subset: CD45RA+ positively selected. The sequence was obtained from a man aged 18 to 29 in good health. Some clones in this sample may be carry-over from other donors' samples. As DNA, the CDR3 is TGTGCCAGAATATCATACGTTGGGGGGAGGGGAAACACCATATATTTT. This translates into CARISYVGGRGNTIYF.